The T cell receptor (beta chain) described here comes from a study of T cell responses to AZD1222 COVID-19 vaccine. Study findings and constraints: Spike was spanned by vaccine-associated CD4 TCRs, which were dominant at 160-218 and 743-854. It should be noted that donors were predominantly white British and more often female, and clonal diversity was possibly underestimated. Variant regions that are unmutated are reportedly the target of nearly half of spike-specific TCRs.

CDR1 and CDR2 from the germline V gene are SGHTS and YDEGEE. The V end lost 4 bases, the J end lost 6 bases, and 9 bases lay between the germline ends. The CDR3 spans 12 residues. Notes on this clone: Its antigen is not known.

Repertoires were generated with immunoSEQ multiplex PCR, while TCRdb's copy carries only in-frame clones and drops some. The sample lists approximately 220,000 clones, 85% to 95% occurring once. The sample in question was peripheral blood, obtained on day 0 of MenACWY control vaccination. The chain joins TRBV5-8 to TRBJ2-3, with no clear D. The receptor's source is an adult in good health. This CDR3 is CASSPWLDTQYF. The DNA for the CDR3 is TGTGCCAGCAGCCCCTGGTTGGATACGCAGTATTTT.